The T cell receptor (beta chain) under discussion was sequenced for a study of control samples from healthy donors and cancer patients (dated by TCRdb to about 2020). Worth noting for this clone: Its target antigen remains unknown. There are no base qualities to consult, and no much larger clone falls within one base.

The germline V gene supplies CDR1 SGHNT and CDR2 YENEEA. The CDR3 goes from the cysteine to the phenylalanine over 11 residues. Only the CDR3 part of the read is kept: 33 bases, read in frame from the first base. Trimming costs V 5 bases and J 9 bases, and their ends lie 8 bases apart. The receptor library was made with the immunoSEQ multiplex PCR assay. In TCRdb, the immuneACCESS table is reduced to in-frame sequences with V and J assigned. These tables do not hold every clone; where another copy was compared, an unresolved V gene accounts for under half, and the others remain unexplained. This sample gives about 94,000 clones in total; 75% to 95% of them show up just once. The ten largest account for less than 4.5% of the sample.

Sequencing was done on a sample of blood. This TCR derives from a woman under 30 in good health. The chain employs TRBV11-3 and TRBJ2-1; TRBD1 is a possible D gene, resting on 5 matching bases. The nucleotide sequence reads TGTGCCAGCAGCGCCCAGGGTGAGCAGTTCTTC. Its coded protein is CASSAQGEQFF.